The clone carrying this TCR beta chain was detected a few times. Using its own MiXCR run on the RACE reads, TCRdb lists one record per CDR3 protein. Of approximately 260,000 distinct CDR3 sequences listed, roughly 8.9% are singletons. The CDR3 spans 14 residues. Trimming shortened V by 4 bases and J by 8 bases, and 15 bases separated the two germline ends. Germline CDR1 reads SGDLS; CDR2 reads YYNGEE. Stated time point: pre-sensitization, week 0. Treatment denoted: therapeutic diphenylcyclopropenone sensitization with weekly scalp DPC. The record originates from a study of human T cells and chemical hapten exposure.

This chain connects TRBV9 to TRBJ1-4, with D possibly being TRBD1 (5 bases). This receptor was obtained from a woman in her thirties or forties with alopecia areata. Some clones in this sample may be carry-over from other donors' samples. The sample in question was whole blood, obtained in connection with sensitization to the hapten diphenylcyclopropenone (DPC). The DNA of the CDR3 is TGTGCCAGCAGCCAACAGGTGTCCGGCGAAAAACTGTTTTTT. Amino acids: CASSQQVSGEKLFF. Drawing the rest from reference TRBV9 and TRBJ1-4, the complete variable domain is DSGVTQTPKHLITATGQRVTLRCSPRSGDLSVYWYQQSLDQGLQFLIQYYNGEERAKGNILERFSAQQFPDLHSELNLSSLELGDSALYFCASSQQVSGEKLFFGSGTQLSVL.